These 28 T cell receptor beta chains share one sample of origin, sequenced in a study of cytomegalovirus exposure and HLA in healthy donors. TCRdb keeps only in-frame clones here, not all; method: immunoSEQ multiplex PCR. This table has 60,000 or so clones, roughly 94% appearing once. Sequenced material: PBMCs. The receptor set was obtained from a woman between 18 and 29 years old in good health and CMV-seronegative.

The V and J genes are TRBV4-3 and TRBJ2-1, with 7 nucleotides matching TRBD2. The germline CDR1 and CDR2 sequences are LGHNA and YSLEER. The CDR3 contains 17 residues. After removal of 5 bases from V and 5 bases from J, the junction contained 15 bases not matched to a gene. CDR3 region: CASSFLVRLAGNNEQFF. As DNA, the CDR3 is TGCGCCAGCAGCTTCCTGGTCAGACTAGCAGGAAACAATGAGCAGTTCTTC.

This chain uses TRBV13 with TRBJ2-1, with a weak D call TRBD2 (7 bases). Trimming took 2 bases from V and 0 from J, leaving 11 bases between them. From germline, CDR1 is PRHDT and CDR2 FYEKMQ (reference sequence). The CDR3 extends over 16 amino acids. CDR3 in DNA: TGTGCCAGCAGCTTAACGGGGGGCAGCTCCTACAATGAGCAGTTCTTC. It encodes CASSLTGGSSYNEQFF.

This rearrangement joins TRBV10-3 to TRBJ1-1, with 8 bases aligning to TRBD1. Looked up from germline, CDR1 is ENHRY and CDR2 is SYGVKD. With 6 bases clipped from V and 0 bases from J, the junction kept 15 bases outside the gene matches. The CDR3 covers 18 residues. The CDR3 bases are TGTGCCATCAGACCTGCGACAGGGGCCTCAAAAATGAACACTGAAGCTTTCTTT. It is translated as CAIRPATGASKMNTEAFF.

This clone was picked up one time. The chain joins TRBV27 to TRBJ1-2; tentative D call: TRBD1 (5 bases). Germline values: CDR1 MNHEY, CDR2 SMNVEV (reference sequence). CDR3 length equals 12 residues. The V end was cut by 5 bases, the J end by 8 bases, with 12 bases between. CDR3 region: CASSIGGTGYTF. CDR3 DNA sequence: TGTGCCAGCAGTATTGGAGGGACCGGCTACACCTTC.

This clone showed up just a few times. V and J are TRBV11-3 and TRBJ1-2; TRBD1 agrees at 7 bases. This CDR3 contains 16 residues. V trimming: 5 bases; J trimming: 7 bases; junction bases outside the gene matches: 16. From germline, CDR1 is SGHNT and CDR2 YENEEA. The CDR3 DNA follows: TGTGCCAGCAGCCCTCCCTTGACAGGGAAAGACGGTGGCTACACCTTC. As protein: CASSPPLTGKDGGYTF.

This chain uses TRBV6-6 with TRBJ2-3; TRBD2 is a possible D gene (6 bases). V gave up 2 bases and J gave up 3 bases, with 9 bases separating them. Per germline, CDR1 MNHNY and CDR2 SVGAGI (reference sequence). The length of the CDR3 is 14 residues. The CDR3 sequence is CASSYGEVTDTQYF. In nucleotides, the CDR3 is TGTGCCAGCAGTTACGGGGAGGTGACAGATACGCAGTATTTT.

This sequence joins TRBV28 and TRBJ2-7; TRBD2 is a possible D gene (6 bases). The CDR3 is made up of 12 amino acids. The germline gives CDR1 MDHEN, CDR2 SYDVKM. V lost 8 bases and J 0 bases, leaving 8 bases between the germline ends. The CDR3 reads CASGRGSYEQYF. The CDR3 DNA reads as TGTGCCAGCGGGCGGGGCTCCTACGAGCAGTACTTC.

The chain recombines TRBV6-1 with TRBJ1-5, with unresolved D. Germline CDR1 MNHNS, CDR2 SASEGT. This CDR3 region has 15 residues. V was clipped by 5 bases and J by 4 bases, with 15 bases between them. CDR3 region: CASSPALGGNQPQHF. CDR3 DNA sequence: TGTGCCAGCAGTCCAGCCCTGGGAGGGAATCAGCCCCAGCATTTT.

This chain connects TRBV27 to TRBJ1-1, with TRBD1 identical over 8 bases. The CDR3 is made up of 14 amino acids. CDR1 is MNHEY, CDR2 SMNVEV, per germline (reference sequence). V trimming: 6 bases; J trimming: 7 bases; junction bases outside the gene matches: 10. CDR3 DNA: TGTGCCAGCAGATCACAGGGGGGAGTCGGTGAAGCTTTCTTT. This codes for CASRSQGGVGEAFF.

CDR3 amino acids: CASSEGASNYGYTF. CDR3 DNA: TGTGCCAGCAGTGAGGGGGCTAGTAACTATGGCTACACCTTC. This chain joins TRBV2 and TRBJ1-2, with a possible D match to TRBD1 (6 bases). Germline-derived CDR1 and CDR2 are SNHLY and FYNNEI. V gave up 3 bases and J gave up 1 base, with 9 bases separating them. The CDR3 runs 14 residues.

The rearrangement links TRBV18 to TRBJ2-3, with D possibly TRBD2 on 5 matching bases. CDR3 size: 15 residues. Germline CDR1 reads KGHSH; CDR2 reads LQKENI. The germline V and J ends were trimmed by 0 bases and 0 bases, with 7 bases remaining between them. CDR3 sequence: CASSPPGISTDTQYF. The DNA of the CDR3 is TGTGCCAGCTCACCACCCGGGATTAGCACAGATACGCAGTATTTT.

The V and J genes are TRBV19 and TRBJ1-4; TRBD1 aligns across 8 bases. Germline V lookup: CDR1 LNHDA, CDR2 SQIVND (reference sequence). The J segment lost 7 bases and the V segment lost 6 bases, leaving 10 bases of the junction unmatched. The CDR3 is made up of 15 amino acids. Written as DNA, the CDR3 is TGTGCCAGTAGGACTAATCAGGGGGCGGTTGAAAAACTGTTTTTT. Its protein is CASRTNQGAVEKLFF.

The rearrangement links TRBV7-8 to TRBJ2-7, with a weak D call TRBD2 (6 bases). Germline V gene lookup returns CDR1 SGHVS and CDR2 FQNEAQ. The CDR3 loop spans 14 amino acids. The V end lost 5 bases, the J end lost 4 bases, and 15 bases lay between the germline ends. Here the CDR3 DNA reads TGTGCCAGCAGCACCGGGCTTGGGACTTACGAGCAGTACTTC. It yields the protein CASSTGLGTYEQYF. The variable domain in full, completed from reference TRBV7-8 and TRBJ2-7, reads GAGVSQSPRYKVAKRGQDVALRCDPISGHVSLFWYQQALGQGPEFLTYFQNEAQLDKSGLPSDRFFAERPEGSVSTLKIQRTQQEDSAVYLCASSTGLGTYEQYFGPGTRLTVT.

This chain links TRBV15 with TRBJ2-1; tentatively, D is TRBD1 (7 bases). V dropped 3 bases and J dropped 3 bases, with 18 bases sitting between them. Germline CDR1 LNHNV, CDR2 YYDKDF (reference sequence). This CDR3 is built from 17 residues. For the CDR3, the DNA is TGTGCCACCAGCAGCGATAGGGCAGGGGGGTTCTACAATGAGCAGTTCTTC. Encoded protein: CATSSDRAGGFYNEQFF.

The CDR3 bases are TGCGCCAGCAGCTTGCATCTAGCGCCCAAAGAGACCCAGTACTTC. Translated, it gives CASSLHLAPKETQYF. The V and J genes are TRBV5-1 and TRBJ2-5, with a tentative D call TRBD2 (6 bases). This CDR3 region has 15 residues. In germline, CDR1 is SGHRS, CDR2 YFSETQ. V gave up 1 base and J gave up 3 bases, with 13 bases separating them.

The chain employs TRBV18 and TRBJ2-1; the match to TRBD2 covers 13 bases. CDR1 and CDR2 (germline): KGHSH, LQKENI. The CDR3 is made up of 17 amino acids. With V trimmed by 3 bases and J by 7 bases, 9 bases remained unmatched. In nucleotides, the CDR3 is TGTGCCAGCTCACCCTACGGACTAGCGGGAGATTATAATGAGCAGTTCTTC. Translating it yields CASSPYGLAGDYNEQFF. Combining the CDR3 with reference TRBV18 and TRBJ2-1 gives the whole variable domain NAGVMQNPRHLVRRRGQEARLRCSPMKGHSHVYWYRQLPEEGLKFMVYLQKENIIDESGMPKERFSAEFPKEGPSILRIQQVVRGDSAAYFCASSPYGLAGDYNEQFFGPGTRLTVL.

The V gene is TRBV6-1, the J gene TRBJ1-6; possible D gene TRBD1, 5 bases. With 4 bases removed from V and 3 bases from J, the gap between germline ends came to 13 bases. Looked up from germline, CDR1 is MNHNS and CDR2 is SASEGT. This CDR3 has 16 residues. The CDR3 DNA is TGTGCCAGCAGTGCACAGGTCCTGGGCTATAATTCACCCCTCCACTTT. This gives the protein CASSAQVLGYNSPLHF.

This chain uses TRBV12-5 with TRBJ2-1; TRBD2 is a possible D gene (6 bases). Trimming pared 1 base from V and 4 bases from J, leaving 20 bases between. This CDR3 spans 18 amino acids. Germline CDR1 and CDR2: LGHNT and FRNRAP. The CDR3 region has the DNA TGTGCTAGTGGTTTGGGTCTCTCGGGGAATCGGGGGTACAATGAGCAGTTCTTC. Translating gives CASGLGLSGNRGYNEQFF.

This clone is a singleton in its sample. The chain combines TRBV11-2 with TRBJ1-1; D remains unclear. Trimming stripped 0 bases from V and 1 base from J, with 6 bases between. Per the germline V gene, CDR1 is SGHAT and CDR2 is FQNNGV. CDR3 length: 14 amino acids. CDR3 in DNA: TGTGCCAGCAGCTTAGACAGCGGGAACACTGAAGCTTTCTTT. Its protein product is CASSLDSGNTEAFF.

The chain joins TRBV11-3 to TRBJ2-7; D not resolved. The V and J ends lost 0 bases and 6 bases respectively, with 9 bases between them. Germline CDR1 SGHNT, CDR2 YENEEA. The CDR3 contains 13 residues. The CDR3 DNA sequence: TGTGCCAGCAGCTTAGATAGCCGCTCCGAGCAGTACTTC. Translation: CASSLDSRSEQYF.

This clone was observed a single time. This sequence joins TRBV9 and TRBJ2-3; a possible D gene is TRBD1 (6 bases). Germline CDR1 and CDR2: SGDLS and YYNGEE. This CDR3 is 15 amino acids long. V was clipped by 3 bases and J by 2 bases, with 13 bases between them. The CDR3 is CASSERGTNTDTQYF. The CDR3 region has the DNA TGTGCCAGCAGCGAAAGGGGGACAAACACAGATACGCAGTATTTT. Based on the CDR3 plus reference TRBV9 and TRBJ2-3, the full variable domain is DSGVTQTPKHLITATGQRVTLRCSPRSGDLSVYWYQQSLDQGLQFLIQYYNGEERAKGNILERFSAQQFPDLHSELNLSSLELGDSALYFCASSERGTNTDTQYFGPGTRLTVL.

This chain joins TRBV4-2 and TRBJ1-1; no clear D gene. V was clipped by 6 bases and J by 1 base, with 6 bases between them. The CDR3 is made up of 12 amino acids. Germline V gene data show CDR1 as LGHNA and CDR2 as YNFKEQ. CDR3 bases: TGTGCCAGCAGGCGGCCGAACACTGAAGCTTTCTTT. It codes for CASRRPNTEAFF.

V usage is TRBV28 and J usage is TRBJ1-4; D is possibly TRBD1 (5 bases). This CDR3 has 16 residues. V lost 4 bases and J lost 0, with 12 bases in between. Germline lookup yields CDR1 MDHEN and CDR2 SYDVKM. CDR3 amino acids: CASSWVTGATNEKLFF. Here the CDR3 DNA reads TGTGCCAGCAGTTGGGTCACAGGTGCAACTAATGAAAAACTGTTTTTT.

The chain couples TRBV6-6 to TRBJ2-7; 11 positions match TRBD1. The CDR3 has 15 residues. V trimming: 2 bases; J trimming: 3 bases; junction bases outside the gene matches: 3. Germline CDR1 is MNHNY and CDR2 is SVGAGI (reference sequence). CDR3 region: CASSYDGTGGYEQYF. The CDR3 nucleotides read TGTGCCAGCAGTTACGATGGGACAGGGGGCTACGAGCAGTACTTC.

This clone was seen a single time. The chain joins TRBV4-2 to TRBJ2-7; maybe TRBD2 (6 bases). The germline V gene has CDR1 LGHNA and CDR2 YNFKEQ. Trimming took off 0 bases at V and 6 bases at J, with 18 bases between the two ends. The CDR3 sequence is 16 residues long. The CDR3, as DNA: TGTGCCAGCAGCCAAGATCCCGGAGGGACCGCCGCCGAGCAGTACTTC. Its protein product is CASSQDPGGTAAEQYF.

The J gene is TRBJ1-2, the V gene TRBV18; D might be TRBD1 (6 bases). Looked up from germline, CDR1 is KGHSH and CDR2 is LQKENI. This CDR3 is 16 amino acids long. Trimming removed 4 bases at V and 4 bases at J, with 19 bases between. The CDR3 coding sequence is TGTGCCAGCTCACGAAACAGCGGGGGGCGCATCTATGGCTACACCTTC. As protein: CASSRNSGGRIYGYTF.

This clone was observed once. The genes are TRBV7-3 and TRBJ2-3; TRBD2 matches at 8 bases. V was pared by 5 bases and J by 5 bases, with 12 bases of the junction left unmatched. CDR1 is SGHTA and CDR2 is FQGTGA in the germline V gene. CDR3 length: 16 residues. The CDR3 nucleotides read TGTGCCAGCAGCCTGAAGGGCGGGAGCGGGGGAGATACGCAGTATTTT. Translated, it gives CASSLKGGSGGDTQYF.

This chain links TRBV7-9 with TRBJ2-7; TRBD1 agrees at 10 bases. V shed 4 bases and J 6 bases; nucleotides not matched to a gene: 6. Germline V gives CDR1 SEHNR, CDR2 FQNEAQ (reference sequence). This CDR3 contains 14 residues. The CDR3 DNA follows: TGTGCCAGCAGCTGGACAGGGGGTGGAGGCGAGCAGTACTTC. It encodes CASSWTGGGGEQYF.